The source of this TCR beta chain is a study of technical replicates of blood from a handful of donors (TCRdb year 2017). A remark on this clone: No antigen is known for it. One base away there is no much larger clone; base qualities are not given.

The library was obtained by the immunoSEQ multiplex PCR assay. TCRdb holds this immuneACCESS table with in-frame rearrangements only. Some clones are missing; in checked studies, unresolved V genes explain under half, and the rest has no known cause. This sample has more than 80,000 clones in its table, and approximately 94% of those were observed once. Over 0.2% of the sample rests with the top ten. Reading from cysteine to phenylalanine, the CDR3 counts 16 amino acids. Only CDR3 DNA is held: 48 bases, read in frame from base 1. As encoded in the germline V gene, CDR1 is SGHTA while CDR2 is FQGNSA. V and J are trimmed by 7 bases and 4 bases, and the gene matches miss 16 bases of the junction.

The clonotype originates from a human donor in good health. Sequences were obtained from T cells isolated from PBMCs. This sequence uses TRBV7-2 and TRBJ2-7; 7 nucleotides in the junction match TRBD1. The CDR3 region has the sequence CASKRGETGVGYEQYF. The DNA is TGTGCCAGCAAAAGGGGAGAAACAGGGGTGGGGTACGAGCAGTACTTC.